The 19 T cell receptor beta chains below were found in one sample sequenced in a study of response to subunit inactivated influenza vaccine. TCRdb reprocessed the RT-PCR reads via MiXCR and lists one record per CDR3 protein. Among 400,000 to 550,000 distinct CDR3 sequences listed, roughly 27% were seen once. The specimen was CD4+ T cells sorted from PBMCs, collected roughly 5 days after vaccination. Receptors originate from a man aged 50 to 60 who received an inactivated influenza vaccine.

The rearrangement uses TRBV2 and TRBJ1-1; 7 bases fit TRBD1. V dropped 7 bases and J dropped 5; count of bases not matched to a gene: 7. The CDR3 sequence is 13 residues long. In germline, CDR1 is SNHLY, CDR2 FYNNEI. CDR3 region: CASNRDSMTEAFF. The DNA for the CDR3 is TGTGCCAGCAATAGGGACAGTATGACTGAAGCTTTCTTT.

A few counts support this clonotype. The genes are TRBV4-2 and TRBJ2-2; D is ambiguous. V was cut by 0 bases and J by 7 bases, with 15 bases left in between. There are 16 residues in the CDR3. Per the germline V gene, CDR1 is LGHNA and CDR2 is YNFKEQ. CDR3 coding DNA: TGTGCCAGCAGCCAAGATCGCTCTGCCCTAGGCGGGGAGCTGTTTTTT. Its protein product is CASSQDRSALGGELFF.

The V and J genes are TRBV28 and TRBJ2-7; D assignment may be TRBD1 or TRBD2 (6 bases each). The V end lost 3 bases, the J end lost 1 base, and 19 bases lay between the germline ends. This CDR3 spans 17 amino acids. Germline V gene sequence: CDR1 MDHEN, CDR2 SYDVKM. The CDR3 sequence: CASSLQSGAGISYEQYF. DNA of the CDR3: TGTGCCAGCAGTTTGCAATCGGGGGCAGGGATATCCTACGAGCAGTACTTC.

The V and J genes are TRBV7-6 and TRBJ2-2, with a weak D call TRBD1 (5 bases). Germline-derived CDR1 and CDR2 are SGHVS and FNYEAQ. The CDR3 runs to 17 residues. The V and J ends lost 0 bases and 8 bases respectively, with 19 bases between them. The CDR3 bases are TGTGCCAGCAGCTTAGCGACGAGAGGACAAGCTGGGGGGGAGCTGTTTTTT. Translation gives CASSLATRGQAGGELFF.

The table lists this clonotype with a count of one. The chain uses TRBV4-3 and TRBJ2-1; 8 bases line up with TRBD2. CDR3 size: 13 residues. V shed 1 base and J 15 bases; nucleotides not matched to a gene: 8. Germline-derived CDR1 and CDR2 are LGHNA and YSLEER. The CDR3 spells CASSQGEAGARFF. The CDR3 DNA sequence: TGCGCCAGCAGCCAAGGGGAAGCGGGGGCAAGGTTCTTC.

Only a few counts were recorded for this clonotype. The chain links TRBV15 to TRBJ2-1; either TRBD1 or TRBD2 may supply D (6 bases each). The germline gives CDR1 LNHNV, CDR2 YYDKDF (reference sequence). V lost 0 bases, J lost 4 bases, and 7 bases lay in between. This CDR3 has 14 residues. In DNA form, the CDR3 reads TGTGCCACCAGCAGAGAAGGGGGGTACAATGAGCAGTTCTTC. Its translation: CATSREGGYNEQFF.

The rearrangement links TRBV5-1 to TRBJ2-3; 8 positions agree with TRBD2. V was pared by 3 bases and J by 0 bases, with 6 bases of the junction left unmatched. CDR1 is SGHRS, CDR2 YFSETQ, per germline. CDR3 length equals 16 residues. The CDR3 bases are TGCGCCAGCAGCTCCGGGGGGGGCAGGAGCACAGATACGCAGTATTTT. This translates into CASSSGGGRSTDTQYF.

V gene TRBV29-1 combines with J gene TRBJ1-2, with TRBD1 matching 9 bases. CDR3 length: 12 residues. In germline, CDR1 is SQVTM, CDR2 ANQGSEA. V lost 6 bases, J lost 7 bases, and 6 bases stayed unmatched. This CDR3 is CSVPATGGGYTF. The DNA for the CDR3 is TGCAGCGTCCCCGCGACAGGGGGTGGCTACACCTTC.

The V call is TRBV20-1, the J call TRBJ2-6; TRBD1 matches 7 bases. The CDR3 spans 14 residues. CDR1 is DFQATT, CDR2 SNEGSKA, per germline (reference sequence). J was trimmed by 12 bases and V by 3 bases; bases with no gene match: 11. The CDR3 sequence: CSASSGQVGGVLTF. The DNA for the CDR3 is TGCAGTGCTAGCTCCGGACAGGTTGGGGGCGTCCTGACTTTC.

This chain connects TRBV6-2 or TRBV6-3 to TRBJ1-5; TRBD1 agrees at 8 bases. CDR1 is MNHEY, CDR2 SVGEGT, per germline. The CDR3 totals 15 residues. V lost 6 bases and J lost 4; bases outside the gene matches: 8. CDR3 region: CASRDTGGRNQPQHF. CDR3 DNA sequence: TGTGCCAGCAGAGATACAGGGGGTCGGAATCAGCCCCAGCATTTT.

This clonotype was recorded a few times. This chain links TRBV12-3 or TRBV12-4 with TRBJ1-6; D not resolved. CDR3 length: 14 amino acids. Trimming left V 6 bases short and J 9 bases short, with 15 bases between. CDR3 residues: CASSSSALVSPLHF. In DNA form, the CDR3 reads TGTGCCAGCAGCTCCTCGGCTTTGGTTTCACCCCTCCACTTT.

The V and J genes are TRBV5-5 and TRBJ2-5; the D call may be TRBD1 or TRBD2 (5 bases each). This CDR3 region has 13 residues. V lost 4 bases to trimming and J lost 3 bases, with 10 bases between them. Germline CDR1 SGHKS, CDR2 YYEKEE (reference sequence). The CDR3 nucleotides read TGTGCCAGCAGCGAGGGGACGGAAGAGACCCAGTACTTC. Protein product: CASSEGTEETQYF.

The genes are TRBV5-6 and TRBJ2-2, with 8 bases that match TRBD2. The CDR3 totals 19 residues. Unmatched junction bases numbered 18, after V lost 4 bases and J lost 4 bases. From germline, CDR1 is SGHDT and CDR2 YYEEEE. CDR3 amino acids: CASSPGTSQFLRITGELFF. The CDR3, as DNA: TGTGCCAGCAGCCCCGGGACTAGTCAATTCCTGAGAATCACCGGGGAGCTGTTTTTT.

This clonotype was seen repeatedly, ten times or more. The chain carries TRBV6-2 or TRBV6-3 and TRBJ1-2, with no clear D. Germline V gene sequence: CDR1 MNHEY, CDR2 SVGEGT. Trimming left V 7 bases short and J 4 bases short, with 13 bases between. The CDR3 sequence is 13 residues long. CDR3 sequence reads: CASTPDGSYGYTF. The DNA for the CDR3 is TGTGCCAGCACCCCGGACGGTTCCTATGGCTACACCTTC.

J is TRBJ2-7 and V is TRBV20-1; TRBD1 or TRBD2 may be the D gene (5 bases each). In germline, CDR1 is DFQATT, CDR2 SNEGSKA (reference sequence). The V gene lost 6 bases and the J gene lost 1 base, with 13 bases spanning the gap. CDR3 size: 13 residues. The CDR3 spells CSAGSGRSYEQYF. The CDR3 nucleotides are TGCAGTGCGGGGTCAGGGAGATCCTACGAGCAGTACTTC.

The V call is TRBV10-3, the J call TRBJ2-7, with a possible D match to TRBD1 (6 bases). The V gene lost 8 bases and the J gene lost 3 bases, with 17 bases spanning the gap. CDR3 length equals 14 residues. Germline assignment: CDR1 ENHRY and CDR2 SYGVKD. DNA of the CDR3: TGTGCCATCTCAAATCCGGGACAAGGCTACGAGCAGTACTTC. It translates to CAISNPGQGYEQYF.

This chain links TRBV5-1 with TRBJ1-1, with D possibly being TRBD1 (6 bases). CDR1 is SGHRS, CDR2 YFSETQ, per germline. V dropped 2 bases and J dropped 4 bases, with 15 bases sitting between them. This CDR3 spans 15 amino acids. The CDR3 DNA reads TGCGCCAGCAGCTTCCCTCGAACAGGGACCACTGAAGCTTTCTTT. This codes for CASSFPRTGTTEAFF.

The chain has TRBV6-5 and TRBJ1-2; no clear D. The CDR3 contains 13 residues. V was cut by 0 bases and J by 7 bases, with 9 bases left in between. The germline V gene encodes CDR1 MNHEY and CDR2 SVGAGI. CDR3 DNA: TGTGCCAGCAGTTACTCCACGAGTGCTGGCTACACCTTC. This translates into CASSYSTSAGYTF.

In this sample, this clonotype turned up a few times. This rearrangement joins TRBV11-2 to TRBJ2-1; unclear D gene. Germline CDR1 is SGHAT and CDR2 is FQNNGV. The CDR3 length is 13 residues. V lost 2 bases and J 4 bases, leaving 6 bases between the germline ends. CDR3 in amino acids: CASSLHGYNEQFF. CDR3 nucleotides: TGTGCCAGCAGCTTACACGGATACAATGAGCAGTTCTTC.